The following is a TCR beta chain sequence with its context. This sample is part of a study of patients and donors after allogeneic stem cell transplantation. CDR1 is SGHTA, CDR2 FQGNSA, per germline. This CDR3 comprises 15 residues. The V end was cut by 5 bases, the J end by 1 base, with 14 bases between. TCRdb used MiXCR to reprocess the RT-PCR reads, holding one entry per CDR3 protein. The data contain about a million distinct CDR3 sequences, over 15% of them singletons. The chain uses TRBV7-2 and TRBJ1-1; tentatively, D is TRBD1 (5 bases). Sample: blood, either unsorted or a sorted T cell fraction (not recorded which). The TCR comes from a human donor who was either an allogeneic HSCT recipient or a stem cell or donor lymphocyte infusion donor (not recorded which). It is not recorded whose cells these are; they may come from a transplant donor. CDR3 sequence reads: CASSVPERGNTEAFF. The CDR3 DNA reads TGTGCCAGCAGCGTCCCCGAGAGGGGGAACACTGAAGCTTTCTTT.